This is a list of T cell receptor beta chains from one sample in a study of CD8 T cells in Susac syndrome. From the immunoSEQ multiplex PCR reads, TCRdb called clonotypes with MiXCR, one entry per CDR3 protein. The table lists 160,000 or so distinct CDR3 sequences, roughly 94% of them singletons. The material sequenced was CD8+ T cells from PBMCs. The origin of the receptors is a human donor with multiple sclerosis. CDR3s include the opening cysteine and the closing phenylalanine or tryptophan. D genes are given only for firm matches. For some rows the clone size is stated as once, few or many, or as a class when expanded; others skip it.

j_gene | v_gene | abundance | d_gene | CDR3aa | CDR3nt
TRBJ1-2 | TRBV6-5 | NA | TRBD1 | CASSYRGRGAPNYGYTF | TGTGCCAGCAGTTACCGAGGCAGGGGGGCCCCTAACTATGGCTACACCTTC
TRBJ2-7 | TRBV20-1 | NA | NA | CSARDRVSYEQYF | TGCAGTGCTAGAGACAGGGTTTCCTACGAGCAGTACTTC
TRBJ2-1 | TRBV15 | NA | TRBD2 | CATLAGGDNEQFF | TGTGCCACCCTAGCGGGGGGGGATAATGAGCAGTTCTTC
TRBJ2-1 | TRBV6-2/TRBV6-3 | once | TRBD1 | CASSYDRVSYNEQFF | TGTGCCAGCAGTTACGACAGGGTCTCCTACAATGAGCAGTTCTTC
TRBJ2-1 | TRBV18 | NA | NA | CASSPPFDNEQFF | TGTGCCAGCTCACCACCGTTCGACAATGAGCAGTTCTTC
TRBJ2-1 | TRBV27 | NA | NA | CASSPYRGAGNEQFF | TGTGCCAGCAGCCCGTACCGGGGGGCGGGTAATGAGCAGTTCTTC
TRBJ1-4 | TRBV2 | NA | NA | CASVVGGEKLFF | TGTGCCAGCGTAGTTGGCGGTGAAAAACTGTTTTTT
TRBJ2-5 | TRBV3-1 | NA | NA | CASSRPSGDQETQYF | TGTGCCAGCAGCCGCCCGTCGGGGGATCAAGAGACCCAGTACTTC
TRBJ2-1 | TRBV29-1 | NA | NA | CSVVMANEQFF | TGCAGCGTTGTTATGGCCAATGAGCAGTTCTTC
TRBJ2-7 | TRBV28 | NA | TRBD1 | CASSLITNTGQGHEQYF | TGTGCCAGCAGTTTAATCACCAACACCGGACAGGGTCACGAGCAGTACTTC
TRBJ2-7 | TRBV9 | once | NA | CASSSRDTEQYF | TGTGCCAGCAGCTCCCGGGACACCGAGCAGTACTTC
TRBJ2-7 | TRBV27 | NA | TRBD2 | CASSRGGAIDEQYF | TGTGCCAGCAGTCGCGGGGGGGCAATAGACGAGCAGTACTTC
TRBJ2-1 | TRBV5-1 | NA | NA | CASSFNNYEQFF | TGCGCCAGCAGCTTTAATAATTATGAGCAGTTCTTC
TRBJ1-2 | TRBV30 | NA | NA | CAWSPTANYGYTF | TGTGCCTGGTCCCCGACAGCTAACTATGGCTACACCTTC
TRBJ1-5 | TRBV20-1 | once | TRBD1 | CSAFRDRGTYSNQPQHF | TGCAGTGCTTTCCGGGACAGGGGCACTTATAGCAATCAGCCCCAGCATTTT
TRBJ2-2 | TRBV7-2 | once | TRBD1 | CASSSRDRSLSAGELFF | TGTGCCAGCAGCTCCCGGGACAGATCCCTTTCCGCCGGGGAGCTGTTTTTT
TRBJ2-1 | TRBV6-5 | NA | NA | CATGWNFGNEQFF | TGTGCAACCGGCTGGAATTTTGGCAATGAGCAGTTCTTC
TRBJ1-5 | TRBV28 | NA | NA | CASSTRPTGWGQPQHF | TGTGCCAGCAGTACCCGCCCAACAGGGTGGGGTCAGCCCCAGCATTTT
TRBJ2-1 | TRBV20-1 | NA | NA | CSARGGTGKRISYNEQFF | TGCAGTGCTAGAGGCGGGACGGGGAAACGGATATCCTACAATGAGCAGTTCTTC
TRBJ1-1 | TRBV20-1 | NA | NA | CSARDFYRKLMNTEAFF | TGCAGTGCTAGAGACTTTTACAGGAAGCTCATGAACACTGAAGCTTTCTTT
TRBJ2-7 | TRBV5-4 | once | TRBD2 | CASSLPGLAGENSYEQYF | TGTGCCAGCAGCCTCCCGGGACTAGCGGGCGAAAACTCCTACGAGCAGTACTTC
TRBJ2-1 | TRBV10-3 | NA | TRBD1 | CAIRERQGYNEQFF | TGTGCCATCAGGGAGCGACAGGGGTACAATGAGCAGTTCTTC
TRBJ1-1 | TRBV12-3/TRBV12-4 | once | TRBD1 | CASSPTGRVNTEAFF | TGTGCCAGCAGCCCGACAGGGAGGGTGAACACTGAAGCTTTCTTT
TRBJ1-5 | TRBV7-9 | NA | NA | CASSLGPGDDQPQHF | TGTGCCAGCAGCTTAGGTCCGGGAGACGATCAGCCCCAGCATTTT
TRBJ1-1 | TRBV29-1 | NA | NA | CSAGSLRTEAFF | TGCAGCGCCGGTTCCCTGCGCACTGAAGCTTTCTTT
TRBJ2-7 | TRBV14 | NA | NA | CASSEGGGALYHLLYF | TGTGCCAGCAGCGAAGGGGGGGGCGCCCTGTACCATCTCCTCTACTTC